Sequencing of this T cell receptor (beta chain) was carried out in a study of blood T cell repertoires in COVID-19. Trimming shortened V by 1 base and J by 0 bases, and 6 bases separated the two germline ends. Germline V lookup: CDR1 SEHNR, CDR2 FQNEAQ (reference sequence). The CDR3 runs 14 residues. Assay: immunoSEQ multiplex PCR; the TCRdb copy retains only in-frame clones and omits some. The table records more than 200,000 clones, about nine tenths of them present only once. The receptor was derived from a woman aged 18-35 years who had recovered from COVID-19. The sequencing input was PBMCs or T cells enriched from blood (not recorded which). The chain has TRBV7-9 and TRBJ1-1, with D unclear. The CDR3 loop reads CASSLVAMNTEAFF. The CDR3, as DNA: TGTGCCAGCAGCTTAGTGGCAATGAACACTGAAGCTTTCTTT.